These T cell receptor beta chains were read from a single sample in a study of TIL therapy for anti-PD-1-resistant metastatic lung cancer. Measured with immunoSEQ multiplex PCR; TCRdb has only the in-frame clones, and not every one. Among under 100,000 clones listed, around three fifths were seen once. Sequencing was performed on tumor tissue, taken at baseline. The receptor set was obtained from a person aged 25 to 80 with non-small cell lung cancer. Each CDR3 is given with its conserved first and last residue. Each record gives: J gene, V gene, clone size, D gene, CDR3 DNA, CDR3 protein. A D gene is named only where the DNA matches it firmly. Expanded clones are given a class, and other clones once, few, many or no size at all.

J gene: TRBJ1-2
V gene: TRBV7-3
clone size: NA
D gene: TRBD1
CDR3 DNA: TGTGCCAGCAGCAGGACAGGGGGTCTTGGCTACACCTTC
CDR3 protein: CASSRTGGLGYTF

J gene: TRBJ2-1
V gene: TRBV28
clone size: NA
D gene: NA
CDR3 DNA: TGTGCCAGCAGTATGATGTCGGCCTCAGGGGCCAATGAGCAGTTCTTC
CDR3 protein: CASSMMSASGANEQFF

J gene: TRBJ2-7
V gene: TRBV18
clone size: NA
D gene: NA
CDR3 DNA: TGTGCCAGCTCCCTCGTAGACTACGAGCAGTACTTC
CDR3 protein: CASSLVDYEQYF

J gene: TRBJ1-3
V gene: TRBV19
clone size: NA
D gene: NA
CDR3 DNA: TGTGCCAGTAGTATAAAGGCAGGGACAGGAAACACCATATATTTT
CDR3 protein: CASSIKAGTGNTIYF

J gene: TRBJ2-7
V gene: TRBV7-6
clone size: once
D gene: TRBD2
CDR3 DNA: TGTGCCAGCACAAACGGGGGACTAGCGGGAGTCTACGGCTACGAGCAGTACTTC
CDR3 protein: CASTNGGLAGVYGYEQYF

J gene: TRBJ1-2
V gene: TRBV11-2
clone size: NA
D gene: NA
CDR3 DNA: TGTGCCAGCAGCTTAGATCAGTGGGATGGCTACACCTTC
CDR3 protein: CASSLDQWDGYTF

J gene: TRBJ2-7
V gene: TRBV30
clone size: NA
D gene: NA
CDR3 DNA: TGTGCCTGGAGTCCCACCGGCCGGAGGGACGAGCAGTACTTC
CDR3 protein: CAWSPTGRRDEQYF

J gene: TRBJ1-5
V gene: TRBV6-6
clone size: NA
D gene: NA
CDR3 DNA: TGTGCCAGCAGTTACGGAACACGGTATAGCAATCAGCCCCAGCATTTT
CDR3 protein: CASSYGTRYSNQPQHF

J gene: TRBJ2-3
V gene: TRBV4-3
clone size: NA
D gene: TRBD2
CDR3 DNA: TGCGCCAGCAGCCAGACTAGCGGAGGCGGGACAGATACGCAGTATTTT
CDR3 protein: CASSQTSGGGTDTQYF

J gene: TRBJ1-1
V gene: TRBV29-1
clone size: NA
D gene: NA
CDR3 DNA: TGCAGCGTTGAATATCCGGGGGCTAACACTGAAGCTTTCTTT
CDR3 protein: CSVEYPGANTEAFF

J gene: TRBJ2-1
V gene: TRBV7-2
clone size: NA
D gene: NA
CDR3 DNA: TGTGCCAGCAGCTTTTACTATCCCAATGAGCAGTTCTTC
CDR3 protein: CASSFYYPNEQFF

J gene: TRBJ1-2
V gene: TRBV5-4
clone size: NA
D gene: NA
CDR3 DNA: TGTGCCAGCAGCTCAGGGCCTAGCTATGGCTACACCTTC
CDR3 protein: CASSSGPSYGYTF

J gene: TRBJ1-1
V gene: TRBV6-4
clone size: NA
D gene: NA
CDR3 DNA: TGTGCCAGCATTAGGACGTCGAACACTGAAGCTTTCTTT
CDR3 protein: CASIRTSNTEAFF

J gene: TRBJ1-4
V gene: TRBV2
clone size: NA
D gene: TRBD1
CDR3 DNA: TGTGCCAGCAGGGATTCCGGACAGGGGGCAACTAATGAAAAACTGTTTTTT
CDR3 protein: CASRDSGQGATNEKLFF